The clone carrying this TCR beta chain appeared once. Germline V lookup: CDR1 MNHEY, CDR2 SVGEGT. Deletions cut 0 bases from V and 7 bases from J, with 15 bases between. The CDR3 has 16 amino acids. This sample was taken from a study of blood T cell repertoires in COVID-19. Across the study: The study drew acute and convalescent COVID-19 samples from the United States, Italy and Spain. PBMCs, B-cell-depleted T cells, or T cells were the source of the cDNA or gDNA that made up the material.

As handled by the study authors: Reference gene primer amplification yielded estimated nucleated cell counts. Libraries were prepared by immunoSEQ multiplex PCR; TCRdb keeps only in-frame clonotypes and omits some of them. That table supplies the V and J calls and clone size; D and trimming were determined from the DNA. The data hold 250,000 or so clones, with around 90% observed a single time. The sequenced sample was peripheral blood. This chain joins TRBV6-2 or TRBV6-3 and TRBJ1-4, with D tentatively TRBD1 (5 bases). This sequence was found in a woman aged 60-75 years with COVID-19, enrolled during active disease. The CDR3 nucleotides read TGTGCCAGCAGTTACTCGATGGGGGGTTCGGGTGAAAAACTGTTTTTT. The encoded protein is CASSYSMGGSGEKLFF.